Below are 20 T cell receptor beta chains sequenced from a single sample in a study of blood T cell repertoires in COVID-19. Libraries were prepared by immunoSEQ multiplex PCR; TCRdb keeps only in-frame clonotypes and omits some of them. The table includes 80,000 to 100,000 clones, approximately 89% detected once. The sequencing sample was made of peripheral blood. The source is a human donor in a cohort sampled during active COVID-19.

This chain joins TRBV3-1 (or the pseudogene TRBV3-2) and TRBJ1-5; TRBD1 matches 12 bases. Germline V CDR1 and CDR2: LGHDT, YNNKEL (reference sequence). V dropped 2 bases and J dropped 2; count of bases not matched to a gene: 7. The CDR3 runs 18 residues. CDR3 sequence: CASSQHRDRGRGNQPQHF. CDR3 DNA: TGTGCCAGCAGCCAACACCGGGACAGGGGGCGCGGCAATCAGCCCCAGCATTTT.

This chain links TRBV11-2 with TRBJ1-3; 8 nucleotides align to TRBD1. The length of the CDR3 is 16 residues. V lost 6 bases to trimming and J lost 4 bases; unmatched junction nucleotides: 11. The germline V gene has CDR1 SGHAT and CDR2 FQNNGV. In DNA form, the CDR3 reads TGTGCCAGCAGTTTAAACCCGACAGGGGTCGGAAACACCATATATTTT. Amino acids: CASSLNPTGVGNTIYF.

With respect to this clone: The junction does not match germline at one end; this may be a read error. The genes are TRBV7-2 and TRBJ1-2, with D perhaps TRBD1 (6 bases). Germline V gene data show CDR1 as SGHTA and CDR2 as FQGNSA. The CDR3 is 19 residues long. CDR3 DNA sequence: TGTGCCAGCAGCTTCTCGGCCCCGGACAGTAGTATCGGGATTGGGGGGGGTCACTTC. Its translation is CASSFSAPDSSIGIGGGHF.

This clone has a single count. This rearrangement joins TRBV10-1 to TRBJ2-1; a weak D match, TRBD1 (5 bases). The germline V gene encodes CDR1 WNHNN and CDR2 SYGVQD (reference sequence). The V gene lost 2 bases and the J gene lost 8 bases, with 16 bases spanning the gap. The CDR3 has 15 residues. CDR3 protein: CASSEEYAGHHEQFF. Written as DNA, the CDR3 is TGCGCCAGCAGTGAGGAGTATGCAGGGCACCATGAGCAGTTCTTC.

This clone was counted only a few times. The chain has TRBV12-5 and TRBJ1-5; possible D gene TRBD1, 5 bases. The V and J ends lost 9 bases and 7 bases respectively, with 10 bases between them. The germline V gene encodes CDR1 LGHNT and CDR2 FRNRAP. The CDR3 covers 11 residues. The CDR3 DNA reads as TGTGCTAGGACGGGGGGACAGCCCCAGCATTTT. Amino acid sequence: CARTGGQPQHF.

This chain uses TRBV10-3 with TRBJ1-2, with D possibly TRBD1 on 6 matching bases. The V gene lost 4 bases and the J gene lost 0 bases, with 12 bases spanning the gap. Per the germline V gene, CDR1 is ENHRY and CDR2 is SYGVKD. This CDR3 spans 15 amino acids. The CDR3 here is CAISGGGGANYGYTF. CDR3 coding DNA: TGTGCCATCAGTGGCGGAGGGGGGGCTAACTATGGCTACACCTTC.

The chain joins TRBV19 to TRBJ1-6, with TRBD1 as a possible D gene (6 bases). V lost 7 bases to trimming and J lost 4 bases, with 11 bases between them. Germline V CDR1 and CDR2: LNHDA, SQIVND (reference sequence). CDR3 size: 14 residues. CDR3 residues: CASTQGTYNSPLHF. CDR3 bases: TGTGCCAGTACTCAGGGGACATATAATTCACCCCTCCACTTT.

V and J are TRBV7-9 and TRBJ2-3; 11 nucleotides agree with TRBD2. This CDR3 is built from 17 residues. V dropped 2 bases and J dropped 1; count of bases not matched to a gene: 5. Germline loops: CDR1 SEHNR, CDR2 FQNEAQ (reference sequence). CDR3 loop: CASSLTSGSFGTDTQYF. CDR3 DNA sequence: TGTGCCAGCAGCTTAACTAGCGGGAGTTTCGGCACAGATACGCAGTATTTT.

J is TRBJ2-1 and V is TRBV9, with D tentatively TRBD1 (5 bases). This CDR3 is built from 15 residues. The V end lost 0 bases, the J end lost 1 base, and 8 bases lay between the germline ends. Germline V gene sequence: CDR1 SGDLS, CDR2 YYNGEE. DNA of the CDR3: TGTGCCAGCAGCGTAGTCGCAGGGTCCTACAATGAGCAGTTCTTC. Its translation: CASSVVAGSYNEQFF.

J is TRBJ1-1 and V is TRBV9; D might be TRBD1 (5 bases). Trimming removed 2 bases at V and 5 bases at J, with 10 bases between. The CDR3 extends over 13 amino acids. CDR1 and CDR2 (germline): SGDLS, YYNGEE. As DNA, the CDR3 is TGTGCCAGCAGCGTGGCAGGGAGGACTGAAGCTTTCTTT. Its translation is CASSVAGRTEAFF.

The V gene is TRBV9, the J gene TRBJ2-1, with TRBD2 matching 10 bases. Germline V gene lookup returns CDR1 SGDLS and CDR2 YYNGEE. J lost 4 bases, V lost 5 bases, and 9 bases had no gene match. This CDR3 is 16 amino acids long. CDR3 coding DNA: TGTGCCAGCAGAGACCTGACTAGCGGGCCTTACAATGAGCAGTTCTTC. It encodes CASRDLTSGPYNEQFF.

The J gene is TRBJ1-1, the V gene TRBV5-4; TRBD1 agrees at 7 bases. The CDR3 has 16 residues. The germline V gene has CDR1 SGHNT and CDR2 YYREEE (reference sequence). J gave up 1 base and V 0 bases, and 6 bases lay outside the gene matches. For the CDR3, the DNA is TGTGCCAGCAGCTTGGAGCTCGACAGGGCGAACACTGAAGCTTTCTTT. This sequence encodes CASSLELDRANTEAFF. Full variable domain (outside the CDR3, taken from reference TRBV5-4 and TRBJ1-1): ETGVTQSPTHLIKTRGQQVTLRCSSQSGHNTVSWYQQALGQGPQFIFQYYREEENGRGNFPPRFSGLQFPNYSSELNVNALELDDSALYLCASSLELDRANTEAFFGQGTRLTVV.

A single count supports this clone. The gene calls are TRBV19 and TRBJ1-2, with a tentative D call TRBD1 (5 bases). V was cut by 7 bases and J by 6 bases, with 12 bases left in between. This CDR3 contains 12 residues. Germline CDR1 LNHDA, CDR2 SQIVND (reference sequence). CDR3 amino acids: CASTPDRDGYTF. In nucleotides, the CDR3 is TGTGCCAGTACCCCCGACAGAGATGGCTACACCTTC.

V gene TRBV10-3 combines with J gene TRBJ2-7, with D possibly being TRBD2 (5 bases). Deletions cut 0 bases from V and 9 bases from J, with 18 bases between. Germline V gives CDR1 ENHRY, CDR2 SYGVKD. There are 15 residues in the CDR3. For the CDR3, the DNA is TGTGCCATCAGTGAGTCGATGAGGGCCGGGAATGGGCAGTACTTC. Its translation: CAISESMRAGNGQYF.

This chain joins TRBV7-8 and TRBJ1-2; TRBD1 matches at 7 bases. CDR3 length: 13 amino acids. Losses at the gene ends were 4 bases for V and 6 bases for J; bases not matched to a gene: 5. Germline values: CDR1 SGHVS, CDR2 FQNEAQ. CDR3 sequence: CASSSLGTDGYTF. For the CDR3, the DNA is TGTGCCAGCAGCTCACTAGGGACAGATGGCTACACCTTC.

This chain connects TRBV5-8 to TRBJ1-4; 7 positions match TRBD1. This CDR3 has 14 amino acids. V lost 2 bases to trimming and J lost 11 bases; unmatched junction nucleotides: 9. Germline lookup yields CDR1 SGHTS and CDR2 YDEGEE. The CDR3 nucleotides read TGTGCCAGCAGCTTAACAGGGGCGGGCGGTAAACTGTTTTTT. The encoded protein is CASSLTGAGGKLFF.

V gene TRBV5-6 combines with J gene TRBJ2-7; no clear D gene. The CDR3 spans 14 residues. The germline V and J ends were trimmed by 3 bases and 0 bases, with 10 bases remaining between them. Germline V CDR1 and CDR2: SGHDT, YYEEEE. The DNA for the CDR3 is TGTGCCAGCAGCTCGACACGCTCCTCCTACGAGCAGTACTTC. Translated, it gives CASSSTRSSYEQYF.

As DNA, the CDR3 is TGTGCCACCGCCGGGACAGGCAATCAGCCCCAGCATTTT. Amino acid sequence: CATAGTGNQPQHF. The gene calls are TRBV19 and TRBJ1-5, with 7 bases fitting TRBD1. The V gene end was trimmed by 10 bases and the J gene end by 2 bases; junction bases not matched to a gene: 5. From germline, CDR1 is LNHDA and CDR2 SQIVND (reference sequence). CDR3 length equals 13 residues.

The gene calls are TRBV11-3 and TRBJ2-7; 9 bases align to TRBD1. Germline loops: CDR1 SGHNT, CDR2 YENEEA. V gave up 5 bases and J gave up 1 base; unmatched junction bases: 6. The CDR3 spans 15 residues. CDR3 sequence reads: CASSPGTGFSYEQYF. The CDR3 nucleotides are TGTGCCAGCAGCCCCGGGACAGGGTTTTCCTACGAGCAGTACTTC.

This rearrangement joins TRBV6-5 to TRBJ2-2; D is uncertain. The CDR3 consists of 11 residues. Looked up from germline, CDR1 is MNHEY and CDR2 is SVGAGI. Trimming shortened V by 7 bases and J by 4 bases, and 4 bases separated the two germline ends. For the CDR3, the DNA is TGTGCCAGCAAGCTCACCGGGGAGCTGTTTTTT. This translates into CASKLTGELFF.